The present entry profiles one TCR beta chain with its context. Its antigen remains undetermined. No much larger clone is present one base from it, and per-base qualities are unavailable. Synthetic TCR analog templates were spiked into each PCR so that absolute template abundance could be estimated from read counts. The immunoSEQ assay used bias-controlled V and J gene primers to amplify TCRbeta CDR3 regions from genomic DNA. Sequencing of rearranged TCRbeta segments was performed at approximately 20X coverage. As for the original processing: Sequencing errors were corrected by clustering and CDR3s were annotated against IMGT to assign V, D and J genes. Only productive TCRbeta rearrangements were used in downstream analyses, excluding out-of-frame or stop-codon sequences. To compute clonality, Shannon entropy was normalized by the log of the number of unique productive sequences and then subtracted from one. Fisher's exact test with Benjamini-Hochberg correction, at a threshold of adjusted p below 0.01, was used to find clones that differed between time points or between blood and tumor. The source is immuneACCESS, and TCRdb retained only in-frame sequences with V and J called. Part of the clones is not carried over; for the studies checked, unresolved V genes explain less than half of this, and the remainder is unexplained. V and J calls and clone size are copied from that table; D and trimming were computed from the DNA. The sample yields 45,000 to 50,000 clones; 70% to 90% were counted once. Around 3.9% of the sample is in the top ten clones.

The cohort comprised 29 patients with locally advanced or metastatic urothelial carcinoma treated at Memorial Sloan Kettering on a trial protocol. Peripheral blood mononuclear cells were collected pretreatment and during treatment, at between 1 and 8 total time points per patient. The Qiagen DNeasy Blood extraction kit was used to purify genomic DNA from total PBMCs and tumor samples. PBMCs were collected pretreatment and during treatment, and were isolated and stored as previously described. The data derive from a study of PD-L1 blockade in urothelial cancer (dated by TCRdb to about 2017). About the study as a whole: All patients started therapy at some point between 2014 and 2016 and received atezolizumab 1,200 mg intravenously every 3 weeks. Under 30 patients had pretreatment blood TCR-seq, about 25 had at least one posttreatment blood collection, and about 25 had tumor TCR-seq. Blood samples gave a median of approximately 150,000 T cells and approximately 80,000 unique TCRs, with a median clonality of roughly 0.081. The study was an exploratory multi-omic analysis of somatic, immune and clinical correlates of response to PD-L1 blockade with atezolizumab in urothelial cancer. About 85% of the roughly 29 patients were identified as males with urothelial cancer of bladder origin, and a prior smoking history was reported by 18 of 29 patients. In the same patients, whole exome sequencing and RNA sequencing of pretreatment tumors were performed in addition to TCR sequencing. Blood samples were analyzed at two time points: 3 weeks after treatment start (second dose) and 6 weeks after treatment start. Patients had an ECOG performance status of 0 or 1 and had received between 0 and 3 prior chemotherapy regimens. Pretreatment tumor samples, along with matched peripheral blood collected serially before and after atezolizumab treatment, underwent TCR sequencing. Durable clinical benefit was defined as progression-free survival longer than 6 months, and TCR features were also tested against progression-free and overall survival. Ten or so patients reached durable clinical benefit, while roughly 22 patients did not. The paper's findings and limits, for the study overall: Because the sample size was small (n of about 31) and many of the analyses were exploratory, the results are meant to be hypothesis-generating. Greater expansion of tumor-associated TCR clones in peripheral blood 3 weeks after the start of treatment was observed in patients with durable benefit (n ≈ 22, p = 0.022). Improved progression-free and overall survival was associated with having pretreatment peripheral blood TCR clonality below the median.

The specimen comprised PBMCs, sampled around atezolizumab (anti-PD-L1) treatment. The TCR comes from a man aged 80 or over with urothelial cancer.

CDR3 protein: CASSQEGAGYTF. The DNA reads TGTGCCAGCAGCCAGGAAGGGGCGGGCTACACCTTC. The rearrangement joined TRBV7-2 to TRBJ1-2; TRBD1 is perhaps the D gene, given 5 matching bases. From cysteine to phenylalanine, the CDR3 is 12 amino acids long. Solely the CDR3 DNA is kept, with 36 bases framed from the first base. CDR1 and CDR2 (SGHTA, FQGNSA) derive from the germline V gene. V is clipped by 5 bases and J by 8 bases, and the sequence between their germline boundaries is 12 bases long.